A selection of T cell receptor beta chains follows, all from one sample in a study. One entry per CDR3 protein results from TCRdb running MiXCR on the RT-PCR reads. The data contain about 680,000 distinct CDR3 sequences, 13% to 15% of them seen just once; the ten biggest clones take up roughly 4%. The sequenced material came from memory CD4+ T cells from blood. Receptors were obtained from a female donor in good health, serving as a healthy control. CDR3s include the opening cysteine and the closing phenylalanine or tryptophan. D genes are given only for firm matches. The size of a clone is reported for some rows only, either as once, few or many, or as a class for expanded clones.

v_gene,abundance,j_gene,d_gene,CDR3aa,CDR3nt
TRBV20-1,-,TRBJ1-1,TRBD1,CSARLKGAGGTEAFF,TGCAGTGCTAGGTTAAAGGGGGCCGGCGGGACTGAAGCTTTCTTT
TRBV7-2,-,TRBJ1-3,-,CASSFDWNTIYF,TGTGCCAGCAGCTTTGATTGGAACACCATATATTTT
TRBV5-1,-,TRBJ2-3,TRBD2,CASSLVVAGADTQYF,TGCGCCAGCAGCTTGGTAGTAGCGGGAGCGGATACGCAGTATTTT
TRBV12-3/TRBV12-4,-,TRBJ2-7,-,CASSLQEEQYF,TGTGCCAGCAGTTTGCAGGAAGAGCAGTACTTC
TRBV6-6,many,TRBJ1-1,-,CASSTNTEAFF,TGTGCCAGCAGTACCAACACTGAAGCTTTCTTT
TRBV12-3/TRBV12-4,-,TRBJ1-5,-,CASSHQGSNQPQHF,TGTGCCAGCAGTCATCAGGGTAGCAATCAGCCCCAGCATTTT
TRBV12-3/TRBV12-4,few,TRBJ2-1,-,CASSGWSYNEQFF,TGTGCCAGCAGTGGGTGGTCCTACAATGAGCAGTTCTTC
TRBV7-2,-,TRBJ1-2,-,CASSARPRTEGGYTF,TGTGCCAGCAGCGCACGTCCAAGGACGGAGGGGGGCTACACCTTC
TRBV6-5,many,TRBJ1-5,-,CASSRTSSGASNQPQHF,TGTGCCAGCAGCCGAACCTCCTCGGGGGCTAGCAATCAGCCCCAGCATTTT
TRBV7-8,few,TRBJ1-2,-,CASSLVGGGGYGYTF,TGTGCCAGCAGCTTAGTCGGAGGGGGAGGCTATGGCTACACCTTC
TRBV5-1,few,TRBJ2-7,TRBD2,CASSFGTSGGGISYEQYF,TGCGCCAGCAGCTTCGGGACTAGCGGAGGGGGGATCTCCTACGAGCAGTACTTC
TRBV6-1,few,TRBJ2-1,TRBD2,CASSALGTSGTSYNEQFF,TGTGCCAGCAGTGCCCTAGGGACTAGCGGGACATCCTACAATGAGCAGTTCTTC
TRBV6-5,-,TRBJ2-3,TRBD2,CASSRIRSGGDLTDTQYF,TGTGCCAGCAGTCGAATACGGTCGGGGGGAGACCTCACAGATACGCAGTATTTT
TRBV29-1,-,TRBJ2-3,TRBD2,CSGAGTSGRAADTQYF,TGCAGCGGGGCCGGGACTAGCGGGAGGGCGGCAGATACGCAGTATTTT
TRBV7-2,many,TRBJ2-1,-,CASSLGPGSGVQFF,TGTGCCAGCAGCTTAGGTCCGGGATCGGGCGTTCAGTTCTTC
TRBV5-1,many,TRBJ2-1,TRBD1,CASSWTGISLNNEQFF,TGCGCCAGCAGCTGGACAGGGATTTCCTTGAACAATGAGCAGTTCTTC
TRBV27,-,TRBJ2-7,-,CASSPRGRVTEQYF,TGTGCCAGCAGTCCCCGAGGCAGGGTGACCGAGCAGTACTTC
TRBV29-1,-,TRBJ1-1,-,CSVDRPGEAFF,TGCAGCGTTGATCGTCCGGGTGAAGCTTTCTTT
TRBV5-1,few,TRBJ2-3,-,CATKAGQQKDTQYF,TGCGCCACTAAGGCGGGACAACAAAAAGATACGCAGTATTTT
TRBV5-1,-,TRBJ2-1,-,CASSLELASYNEQFF,TGCGCCAGCAGCTTGGAGCTGGCTAGCTACAATGAGCAGTTCTTC
TRBV27,-,TRBJ2-7,TRBD1,CASSYMTGDYEQYF,TGTGCCAGCAGTTATATGACAGGGGACTACGAGCAGTACTTC
TRBV6-5,few,TRBJ2-3,TRBD2,CASSYSRREGPVNTQYF,TGTGCCAGCAGTTACTCGAGGCGGGAGGGCCCTGTTAATACGCAGTATTTT
TRBV12-3/TRBV12-4,-,TRBJ1-5,TRBD1,CASRLGSQGDQPQHF,TGTGCCAGCAGGCTTGGTTCACAGGGGGATCAGCCCCAGCATTTT
TRBV20-1,-,TRBJ1-6,-,CSARQTGLAMRIPPLHF,TGCAGTGCTAGACAGACAGGACTCGCAATGCGGATTCCACCCCTCCACTTT
TRBV5-5,many,TRBJ2-7,-,CASSYRLVDEQYF,TGTGCCAGCAGCTACCGACTAGTGGACGAGCAGTACTTC
TRBV12-5,few,TRBJ2-1,-,CASGLAYNGEQFF,TGTGCTAGTGGTTTGGCCTACAACGGTGAGCAGTTCTTC
TRBV4-3,-,TRBJ1-2,-,CASSHAEDSATGYTF,TGCGCCAGCAGCCACGCGGAGGATTCGGCCACTGGCTACACCTTC
TRBV6-2/TRBV6-3,-,TRBJ2-1,TRBD2,CASFGGRVIRNEQFF,TGTGCCAGTTTCGGTGGGAGGGTTATAAGGAATGAGCAGTTCTTC
TRBV4-3,few,TRBJ1-1,-,CASSRESYTTEAFF,TGCGCCAGCAGCCGCGAGAGCTATACCACTGAAGCTTTCTTT
TRBV7-3,-,TRBJ1-1,-,CASSFGFSRAEAFF,TGTGCCAGCAGCTTCGGATTCAGTAGGGCTGAAGCTTTCTTT
TRBV5-6,many,TRBJ1-1,-,CASSLVDSDTEAFF,TGTGCCAGCAGCTTGGTTGATTCTGACACTGAAGCTTTCTTT
TRBV5-5,many,TRBJ2-7,TRBD1,CASSSRTGPYEQYF,TGTGCCAGCAGCTCGAGGACAGGCCCCTACGAGCAGTACTTC
TRBV20-1,few,TRBJ2-2,-,CSARDFRLNSGELFF,TGCAGTGCTAGAGATTTTCGGCTAAATTCCGGGGAGCTGTTTTTT
TRBV5-1,-,TRBJ2-3,-,CASSPRAVRTDTQYF,TGCGCCAGCTCCCCCCGGGCCGTCCGGACAGATACGCAGTATTTT
TRBV10-2,-,TRBJ2-3,TRBD2,CASSDPSGTSVRVTQYF,TGCGCCAGCAGTGATCCCTCAGGGACTAGCGTTCGGGTTACGCAGTATTTT
TRBV7-2,-,TRBJ1-1,-,CASSRPGGQEAFF,TGTGCCAGCAGCCGACCCGGTGGGCAGGAAGCTTTCTTT
TRBV2,few,TRBJ2-1,-,CASSVFQGSYNEQFF,TGTGCCAGCAGTGTATTTCAGGGCTCCTACAATGAGCAGTTCTTC
TRBV24-1,-,TRBJ2-7,TRBD2,CATSAASGDTRQYF,TGTGCCACCAGTGCGGCTAGCGGAGACACAAGGCAGTACTTC
TRBV18,few,TRBJ1-1,-,CASSPNMGNTEAFF,TGTGCCAGCTCCCCTAATATGGGGAACACTGAAGCTTTCTTT
TRBV5-1,-,TRBJ1-4,-,CASSLEGGMGEKLFF,TGCGCCAGCAGCTTGGAGGGAGGAATGGGTGAAAAACTGTTTTTT
TRBV18,-,TRBJ1-5,-,CASSPGQGFHPQHF,TGTGCCAGCTCACCGGGGCAGGGGTTTCACCCCCAGCATTTT
TRBV20-1,many,TRBJ2-1,-,CSAPGGLAAAYNEQFF,TGCAGTGCTCCCGGGGGGCTAGCGGCTGCCTACAATGAGCAGTTCTTC
TRBV20-1,few,TRBJ2-1,TRBD2,CSAQRESGNEQFF,TGCAGTGCTCAGCGGGAGAGCGGCAATGAGCAGTTCTTC
TRBV20-1,-,TRBJ2-5,-,CSARDQARGGETQYF,TGCAGTGCTAGAGACCAGGCCCGAGGGGGGGAGACCCAGTACTTC
TRBV27,-,TRBJ1-1,TRBD1,CASSLIRGGKALAEAFF,TGTGCCAGCAGTTTAATCCGAGGGGGCAAAGCCCTCGCTGAAGCTTTCTTT
TRBV7-6,-,TRBJ1-6,-,CASSPTSPGNSPLHF,TGTGCCAGCAGCCCCACCAGTCCCGGCAATTCACCCCTCCACTTT
TRBV7-2,-,TRBJ2-2,-,CASSPGFLVGELFF,TGTGCCAGCAGCCCCGGGTTCCTTGTAGGGGAGCTGTTTTTT
TRBV7-9,-,TRBJ2-1,-,CASSLFVDEQFF,TGTGCCAGCAGCCTCTTCGTCGATGAGCAGTTCTTC
TRBV5-1,-,TRBJ1-1,TRBD1,CASSLQGIFGTEAFF,TGCGCCAGCAGCTTACAGGGGATTTTTGGCACTGAAGCTTTCTTT